This T cell receptor (beta chain) was identified in a study of blood T cell repertoires in COVID-19. CDR3 size: 13 residues. Germline loops: CDR1 SGHTA, CDR2 FQGNSA. The ends were cut back, 2 bases at V and 6 bases at J, with 9 bases in the middle. The data were produced by immunoSEQ multiplex PCR, yet TCRdb's version contains in-frame clones alone and is incomplete. Counted here are 100,000 to 130,000 clones, approximately 89% occurring once; the ten biggest clones make up 5.5% to 8%. This clone has only a few counts. This TCR came from a middle-aged man with active or convalescent COVID-19. V gene TRBV7-2 combines with J gene TRBJ2-3; D not certain. What was sequenced was peripheral blood. The DNA of the CDR3 is TGTGCCAGCAGCTTAAACAACGTGGATACGCAGTATTTT. It specifies CASSLNNVDTQYF.